This T cell receptor beta chain was sequenced during a study of blood T cell repertoires in COVID-19. Looking at the study overall: Samples representing acute and convalescent COVID-19 were sourced from the United States, Italy and Spain. PBMCs, B-cell-depleted T cells, or T cells provided the cDNA or gDNA that made up the material.

In the authors' methods: Estimated nucleated cell counts came from reference gene primer amplification. Only in-frame clones appear in the TCRdb table, and some are missing; sequencing was by immunoSEQ multiplex PCR. V, J and clone size derive from that table, while D and trimming were established from the DNA sequence. Found here are about 240,000 clones, more than 85% of them singletons; the top ten hold over 6%. Germline CDR1 SQVTM, CDR2 ANQGSEA. This CDR3 has 13 amino acids. The ends lost 7 bases at V and 6 bases at J; junction bases unmatched: 10. Sequencing used peripheral blood. This sequence was found in a woman between 70 and 85 years old with active or convalescent COVID-19. The gene calls are TRBV29-1 and TRBJ1-1; 8 bases are shared with TRBD1. The CDR3 DNA follows: TGCAGCGCCGACAGGGGCAAAGTCTCTGAAGCTTTCTTT. Translated, it gives CSADRGKVSEAFF. Drawing the rest from reference TRBV29-1 and TRBJ1-1, the complete variable domain is SAVISQKPSRDICQRGTSLTIQCQVDSQVTMMFWYRQQPGQSLTLIATANQGSEATYESGFVIDKFPISRPNLTFSTLTVSNMSPEDSSIYLCSADRGKVSEAFFGQGTRLTVV.